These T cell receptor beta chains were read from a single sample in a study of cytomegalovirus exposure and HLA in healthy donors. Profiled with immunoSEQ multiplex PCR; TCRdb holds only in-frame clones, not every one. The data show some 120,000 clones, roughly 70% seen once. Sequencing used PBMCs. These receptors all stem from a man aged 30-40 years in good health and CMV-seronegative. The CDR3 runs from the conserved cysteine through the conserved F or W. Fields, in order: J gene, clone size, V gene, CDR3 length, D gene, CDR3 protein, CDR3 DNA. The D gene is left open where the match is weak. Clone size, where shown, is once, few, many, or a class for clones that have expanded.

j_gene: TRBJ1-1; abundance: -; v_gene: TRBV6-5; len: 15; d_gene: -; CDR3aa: CASRSTPVGGTEAFF; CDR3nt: TGTGCCAGCAGGAGTACACCCGTAGGCGGCACTGAAGCTTTCTTT
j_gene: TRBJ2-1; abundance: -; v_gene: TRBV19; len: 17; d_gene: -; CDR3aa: CASSKRPQGSSYNEQFF; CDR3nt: TGTGCCAGTAGTAAGAGGCCCCAGGGAAGCTCCTACAATGAGCAGTTCTTC
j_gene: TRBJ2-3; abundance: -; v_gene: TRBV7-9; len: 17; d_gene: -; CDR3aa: CASSLPDTKLITDTQYF; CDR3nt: TGTGCCAGCAGCTTACCGGACACAAAGCTAATCACAGATACGCAGTATTTT
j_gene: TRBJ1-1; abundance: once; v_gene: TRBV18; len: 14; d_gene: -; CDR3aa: CATSPVQENTEAFF; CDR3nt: TGTGCCACCTCCCCGGTCCAGGAAAACACTGAAGCTTTCTTT
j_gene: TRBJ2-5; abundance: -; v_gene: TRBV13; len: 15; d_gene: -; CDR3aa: CASSRVALNQETQYF; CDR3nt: TGTGCCAGCAGCCGTGTCGCCCTAAACCAAGAGACCCAGTACTTC
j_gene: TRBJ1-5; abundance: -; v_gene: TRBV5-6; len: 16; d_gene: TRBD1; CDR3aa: CASSLEGQGFNQPQHF; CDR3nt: TGTGCCAGCAGCTTGGAGGGACAGGGGTTCAATCAGCCCCAGCATTTT
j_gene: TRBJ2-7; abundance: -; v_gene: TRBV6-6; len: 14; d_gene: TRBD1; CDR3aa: CASSYEQGTYEQYF; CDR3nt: TGTGCCAGCAGTTACGAACAGGGGACCTACGAGCAGTACTTC
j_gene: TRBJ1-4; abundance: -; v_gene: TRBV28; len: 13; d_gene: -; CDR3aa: CASSLLRVGKLFF; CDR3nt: TGTGCCAGCAGTTTACTCAGGGTGGGAAAACTGTTTTTT
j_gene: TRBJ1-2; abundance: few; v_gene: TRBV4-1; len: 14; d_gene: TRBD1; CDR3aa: CASSQVGTGTGYTF; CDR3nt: TGCGCCAGCAGCCAAGTCGGGACAGGGACTGGCTACACCTTC
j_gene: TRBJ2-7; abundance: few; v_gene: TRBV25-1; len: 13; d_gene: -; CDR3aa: CASKAPDSYEQYF; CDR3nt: TGTGCCAGCAAGGCCCCGGACAGTTACGAGCAGTACTTC
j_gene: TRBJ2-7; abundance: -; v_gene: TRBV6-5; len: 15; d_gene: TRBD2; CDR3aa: CASSLAGGLGYEQYF; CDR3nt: TGTGCCAGCAGCCTAGCGGGGGGCCTGGGCTACGAGCAGTACTTC
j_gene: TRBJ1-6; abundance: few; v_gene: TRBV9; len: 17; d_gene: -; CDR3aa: CASSPTTASSYNSPLHF; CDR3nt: TGTGCCAGCAGCCCTACGACAGCTAGCTCCTATAATTCACCCCTCCACTTT
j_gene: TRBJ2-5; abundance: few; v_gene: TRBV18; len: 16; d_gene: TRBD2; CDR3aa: CASSPGLAALQETQYF; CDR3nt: TGTGCCAGCTCCCCCGGGCTAGCGGCCTTACAAGAGACCCAGTACTTC
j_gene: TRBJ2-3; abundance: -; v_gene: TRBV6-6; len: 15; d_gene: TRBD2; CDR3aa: CAIGGSGGETDTQYF; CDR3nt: TGTGCCATCGGGGGGAGTGGCGGGGAAACAGATACGCAGTATTTT
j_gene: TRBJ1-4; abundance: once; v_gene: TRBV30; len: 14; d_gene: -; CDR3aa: CAWRGRGSNEKLFF; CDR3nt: TGTGCCTGGAGAGGCAGGGGAAGTAATGAAAAACTGTTTTTT
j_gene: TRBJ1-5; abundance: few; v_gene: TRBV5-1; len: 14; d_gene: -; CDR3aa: CASSHAGGGQPQHF; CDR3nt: TGCGCCAGCAGCCACGCAGGCGGGGGGCAGCCCCAGCATTTT
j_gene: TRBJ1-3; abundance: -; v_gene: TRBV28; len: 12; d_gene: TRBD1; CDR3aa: CASGTGGNTIYF; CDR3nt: TGTGCCAGTGGGACAGGGGGAAACACCATATATTTT
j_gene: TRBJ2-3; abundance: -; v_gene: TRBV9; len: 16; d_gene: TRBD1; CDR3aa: CASSGQQGSTSDTQYF; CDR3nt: TGTGCCAGCAGCGGGCAACAGGGGTCGACCTCAGATACGCAGTATTTT
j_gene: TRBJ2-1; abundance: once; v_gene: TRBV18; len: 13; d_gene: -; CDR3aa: CASSLWGRDEQFF; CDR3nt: TGTGCCAGCTCACTTTGGGGGCGCGATGAGCAGTTCTTC
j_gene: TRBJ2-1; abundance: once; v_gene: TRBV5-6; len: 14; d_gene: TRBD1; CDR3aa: CASSGTGTVERKFF; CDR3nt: TGTGCCAGCAGCGGGACCGGGACAGTCGAACGTAAGTTCTTC
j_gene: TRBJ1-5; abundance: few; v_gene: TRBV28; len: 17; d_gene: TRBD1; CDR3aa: CASSYRGPVNSNQPQHF; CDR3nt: TGTGCCAGCAGCTACAGGGGGCCGGTTAATAGCAATCAGCCCCAGCATTTT
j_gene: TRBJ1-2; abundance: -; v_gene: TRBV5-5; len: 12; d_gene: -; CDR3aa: CASSLTGYGYTF; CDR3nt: TGTGCCAGCAGCTTGACAGGGTATGGCTACACCTTC
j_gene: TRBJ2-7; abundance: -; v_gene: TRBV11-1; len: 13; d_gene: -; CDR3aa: CASSPFLTYEQYF; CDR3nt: TGTGCCAGCAGCCCCTTCTTAACCTACGAGCAGTACTTC
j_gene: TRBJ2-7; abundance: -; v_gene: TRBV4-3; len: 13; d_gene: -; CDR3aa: CASSQVPAYEQYF; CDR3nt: TGCGCCAGCAGCCAAGTCCCGGCCTACGAGCAGTACTTC
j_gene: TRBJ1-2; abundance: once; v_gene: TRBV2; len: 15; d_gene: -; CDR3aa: CASSEAGRGSYGYTF; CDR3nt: TGTGCCAGCAGTGAAGCGGGCAGGGGAAGCTATGGCTACACCTTC
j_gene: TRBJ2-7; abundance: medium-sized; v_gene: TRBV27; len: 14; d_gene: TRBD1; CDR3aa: CASSPLPTGNEQYF; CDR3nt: TGTGCCAGCAGTCCCCTCCCGACAGGGAACGAGCAGTACTTC
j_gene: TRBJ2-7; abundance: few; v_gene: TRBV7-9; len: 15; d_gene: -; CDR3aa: CASSLVTGDPYEQYF; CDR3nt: TGTGCCAGCAGCTTAGTGACAGGAGACCCCTACGAGCAGTACTTC
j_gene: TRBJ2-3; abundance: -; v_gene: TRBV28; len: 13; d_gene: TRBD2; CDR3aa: CASRSSGVDTQYF; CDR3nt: TGTGCCAGCAGGAGTAGCGGGGTGGATACGCAGTATTTT
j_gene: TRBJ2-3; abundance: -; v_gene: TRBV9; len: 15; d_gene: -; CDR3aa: CASSVASGGRDTQYF; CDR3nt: TGTGCCAGCAGCGTAGCTTCTGGAGGAAGAGATACGCAGTATTTT
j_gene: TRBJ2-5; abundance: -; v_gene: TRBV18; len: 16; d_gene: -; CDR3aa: CASSPPRGPPQETQYF; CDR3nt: TGTGCCAGCTCACCACCGCGAGGGCCCCCTCAAGAGACCCAGTACTTC
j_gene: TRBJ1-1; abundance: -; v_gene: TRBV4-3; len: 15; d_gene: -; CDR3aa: CASSPAGPMNTEAFF; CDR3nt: TGCGCCAGCAGCCCGGCAGGCCCCATGAACACTGAAGCTTTCTTT
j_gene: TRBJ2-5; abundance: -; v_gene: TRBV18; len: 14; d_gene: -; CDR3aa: CASSPTTVRETQYF; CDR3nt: TGTGCCAGCTCACCGACGACAGTGAGGGAGACCCAGTACTTC
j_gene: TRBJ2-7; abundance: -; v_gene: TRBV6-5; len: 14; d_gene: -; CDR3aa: CASSYSGFSYEQYF; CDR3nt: TGTGCCAGCAGTTACTCGGGCTTCTCCTACGAGCAGTACTTC
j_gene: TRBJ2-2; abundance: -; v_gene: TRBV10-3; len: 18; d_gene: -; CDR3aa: CAISGTRTSTLNTGELFF; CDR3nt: TGTGCCATCAGTGGTACCCGTACGAGTACCCTAAACACCGGGGAGCTGTTTTTT
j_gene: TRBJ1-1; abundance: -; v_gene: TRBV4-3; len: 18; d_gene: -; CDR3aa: CASSQDPLPGEGDTEAFF; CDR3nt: TGCGCCAGCAGCCAAGATCCTCTGCCTGGGGAGGGGGACACTGAAGCTTTCTTT
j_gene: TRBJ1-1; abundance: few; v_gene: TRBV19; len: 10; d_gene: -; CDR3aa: CASRGTEAFF; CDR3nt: TGTGCCAGCCGGGGAACTGAAGCTTTCTTT
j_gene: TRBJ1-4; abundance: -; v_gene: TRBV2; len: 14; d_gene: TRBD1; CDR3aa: CASSARQGDEKLFF; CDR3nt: TGTGCCAGCAGTGCTCGACAGGGGGATGAAAAACTGTTTTTT
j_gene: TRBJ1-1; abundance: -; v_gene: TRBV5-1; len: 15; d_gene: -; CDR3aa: CASGSGSGLNTEAFF; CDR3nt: TGCGCCAGCGGATCGGGGTCAGGACTGAACACTGAAGCTTTCTTT
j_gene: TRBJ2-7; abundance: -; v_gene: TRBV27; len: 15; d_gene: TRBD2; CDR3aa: CASHSGGARSYEQYF; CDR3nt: TGTGCCAGCCATAGCGGGGGGGCAAGATCCTACGAGCAGTACTTC
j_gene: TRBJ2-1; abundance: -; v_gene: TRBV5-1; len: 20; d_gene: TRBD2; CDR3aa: CASSFETGLAGGLTYNEQFF; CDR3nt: TGCGCCAGCAGCTTTGAGACGGGACTAGCGGGGGGGCTCACCTACAATGAGCAGTTCTTC
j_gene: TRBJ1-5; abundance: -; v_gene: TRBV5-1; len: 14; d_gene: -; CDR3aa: CASSLGTTGQPQHF; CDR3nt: TGCGCCAGCAGCTTAGGGACAACGGGACAGCCCCAGCATTTT
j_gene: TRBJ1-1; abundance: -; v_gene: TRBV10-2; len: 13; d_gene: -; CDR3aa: CASGYRVNTEAFF; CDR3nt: TGCGCCAGCGGGTACAGGGTGAACACCGAAGCTTTCTTT
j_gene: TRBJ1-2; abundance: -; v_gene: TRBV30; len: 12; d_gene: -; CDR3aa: CAWSPFDYGYTF; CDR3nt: TGTGCCTGGAGCCCTTTTGACTATGGCTACACCTTC
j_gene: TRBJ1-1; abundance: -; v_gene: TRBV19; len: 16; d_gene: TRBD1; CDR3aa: CASSPDRGLPNTEAFF; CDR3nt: TGTGCCAGTAGTCCGGACAGGGGGTTACCGAACACTGAAGCTTTCTTT
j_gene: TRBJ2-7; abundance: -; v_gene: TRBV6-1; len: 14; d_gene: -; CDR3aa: CASSYGTSSYEQYF; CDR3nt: TGTGCCAGCTCCTACGGGACAAGCTCCTACGAGCAGTACTTC